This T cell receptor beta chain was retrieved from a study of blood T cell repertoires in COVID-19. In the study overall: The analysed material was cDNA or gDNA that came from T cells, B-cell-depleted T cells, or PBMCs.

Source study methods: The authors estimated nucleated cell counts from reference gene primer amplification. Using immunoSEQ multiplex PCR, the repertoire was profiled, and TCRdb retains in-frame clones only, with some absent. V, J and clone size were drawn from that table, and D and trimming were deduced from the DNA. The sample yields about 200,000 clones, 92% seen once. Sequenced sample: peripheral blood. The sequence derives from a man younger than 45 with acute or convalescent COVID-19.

CDR3 sequence (DNA): TGCAGCGCCATGACCGGGGAGGGTAACTATGGCTACACCTTC. It encodes CSAMTGEGNYGYTF. This chain joins TRBV29-1 and TRBJ1-2; D gene ambiguous. Germline assignment: CDR1 SQVTM and CDR2 ANQGSEA. Between the trimmed V and J ends, which lost 7 bases and 1 base, there was a span of 16 bases. The length of the CDR3 is 14 residues.